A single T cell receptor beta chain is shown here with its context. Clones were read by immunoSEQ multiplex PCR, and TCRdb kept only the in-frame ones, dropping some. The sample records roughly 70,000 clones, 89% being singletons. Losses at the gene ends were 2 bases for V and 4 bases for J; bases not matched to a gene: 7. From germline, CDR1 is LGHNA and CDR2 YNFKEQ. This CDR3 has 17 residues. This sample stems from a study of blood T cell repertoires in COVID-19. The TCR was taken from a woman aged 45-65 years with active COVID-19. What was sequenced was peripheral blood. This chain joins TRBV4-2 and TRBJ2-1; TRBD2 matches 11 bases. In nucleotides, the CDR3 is TGTGCCAGCAGCCAAAATAGCGGGACTAGCGGTTACAATGAGCAGTTCTTC. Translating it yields CASSQNSGTSGYNEQFF.